The present entry profiles one TCR beta chain with its context. The antigen remains undetermined. The CDR3 loop spans 18 amino acids. The V and J ends lost 4 bases and 5 bases, in that order; junction bases with no gene match: 13. The germline V gene has CDR1 SGHRS and CDR2 YFSETQ. Assay used: immunoSEQ multiplex PCR; TCRdb lists only in-frame clones, some missing. The profile shows tens of thousands of clones, less than 95% of them singletons. The sample belongs to a study of T cell repertoires and Cas9 in healthy adults. About the research overall: CD4 and CD8 compartments: SpCas9-reactive T cells profiled for potency, cytotoxicity, lineage.

Findings and limits, study-wide: SpCas9-reactive effector T cells were reportedly restrained in vitro by SpCas9-reactive regulatory T cells.

The receptor's source is a human donor in good health. The sequenced material came from CD4+ effector T cells (CD127+, CD25-, CD137-, CD154-) from PBMCs; culture status not recorded. The rearrangement links TRBV5-1 to TRBJ2-5, with TRBD2 identical over 14 bases. The CDR3 DNA follows: TGCGCCAGCAGCCTTAGACTAGCGGGAGGGCCTTTGCTGGAGACCCAGTACTTC. Translating it yields CASSLRLAGGPLLETQYF.